The 16 T cell receptor beta chains below come from one sample, sequenced in a study of T cell responses to AZD1222 COVID-19 vaccine (dated by TCRdb to the early 2020s). The intended sense of this specimen's time point label: baseline before first vaccination. Library generation was performed with the immunoSEQ multiplex PCR assay. Entries here come from immuneACCESS through TCRdb and include only in-frame sequences with V and J called. Some clones fail to appear in such tables; in the studies checked, an unresolved V gene covers under half of the shortfall, and the cause of the remainder is unknown. The sample records some 130,000 clones, over 65% of which are singletons. The biggest ten clones account for over 4% of the sample. The input for sequencing was peripheral blood, taken on day 0 of AZD1222 vaccination. The receptor set was obtained from an adult in good health.

The chain joins TRBV24-1 to TRBJ1-5; D is uncertain. The CDR3 runs to 15 residues. From germline, CDR1 is KGHDR and CDR2 SFDVKD. The V end was cut by 6 bases, the J end by 0 bases, with 11 bases between. For the CDR3, the DNA is TGTGCCACCAGTAGCACAGCTAATAGCAATCAGCCCCAGCATTTT. This codes for CATSSTANSNQPQHF.

CDR3 protein: CASSPPGRSEAFF. Written as DNA, the CDR3 is TGTGCCAGCTCACCACCGGGACGTTCTGAAGCTTTCTTT. This chain connects TRBV18 to TRBJ1-1, with D perhaps matching TRBD1 (5 bases). CDR1 is KGHSH and CDR2 is LQKENI in the germline V gene. V gave up 0 bases and J gave up 6 bases, with 8 bases separating them. The CDR3 sequence is 13 residues long.

Here the CDR3 DNA reads TGTGCCAGCGCCCGTGGGGGGGGCACAGATACGCAGTATTTT. Translating gives CASARGGGTDTQYF. J is TRBJ2-3 and V is TRBV2; 7 bases match TRBD2. V lost 8 bases and J lost 1; bases outside the gene matches: 6. The CDR3 sequence is 14 residues long. Germline-derived CDR1 and CDR2 are SNHLY and FYNNEI.

V and J are TRBV28 and TRBJ1-3, with 7 bases matching TRBD1. The CDR3 runs 17 residues. Germline trimming cut 6 bases from V and 0 bases from J; bases unmatched to any gene: 11. Germline CDR1 reads MDHEN; CDR2 reads SYDVKM. CDR3 residues: CASSPRTGLGSGNTIYF. Here the CDR3 DNA reads TGTGCCAGCAGCCCCAGGACAGGCCTGGGCTCTGGAAACACCATATATTTT.

In its sample, this clone was seen once. The rearrangement uses TRBV5-5 and TRBJ2-1; 7 nucleotides agree with TRBD2. The CDR3 is 12 residues long. J lost 9 bases, V lost 5 bases, and 5 bases had no gene match. Germline lookup yields CDR1 SGHKS and CDR2 YYEKEE (reference sequence). The CDR3 sequence: CASSPGEGEQFF. In DNA, the CDR3 is TGTGCCAGCAGTCCCGGGGAGGGTGAGCAGTTCTTC. Full variable domain (rest looked up from reference TRBV5-5 and TRBJ2-1): DAGVTQSPTHLIKTRGQQVTLRCSPISGHKSVSWYQQVLGQGPQFIFQYYEKEERGRGNFPDRFSARQFPNYSSELNVNALLLGDSALYLCASSPGEGEQFFGPGTRLTVL.

The gene calls are TRBV5-1 and TRBJ1-1; D not certain. In germline, CDR1 is SGHRS, CDR2 YFSETQ. The CDR3 sequence is 14 residues long. Trimming shortened V by 5 bases and J by 7 bases, and 18 bases separated the two germline ends. The CDR3 reads CASRVEFRVLEAFF. CDR3 sequence (DNA): TGCGCCAGCAGGGTTGAATTTAGGGTCCTTGAAGCTTTCTTT.

This CDR3 reads CASSSQRTRTPTGNTIYF. CDR3 sequence (DNA): TGTGCCAGCAGCTCACAGAGGACAAGGACTCCCACTGGAAACACCATATATTTT. The chain combines TRBV14 with TRBJ1-3; possible D gene TRBD1, 5 bases. The CDR3 is 18 residues long. V was pared by 5 bases and J by 2 bases, with 22 bases between. From germline, CDR1 is SGHDN and CDR2 FVKESK.

This chain links TRBV28 with TRBJ1-2; a possible D gene is TRBD1 (6 bases). This CDR3 contains 16 residues. Germline V gene lookup returns CDR1 MDHEN and CDR2 SYDVKM. V lost 3 bases to trimming and J lost 3 bases, with 17 bases between them. CDR3 residues: CASSLTGGYSDYGYTF. The CDR3 DNA reads as TGTGCCAGCAGTTTGACAGGAGGATACTCCGACTATGGCTACACCTTC.

This clone was seen once. The V gene is TRBV15, the J gene TRBJ1-1; tentatively, D is TRBD1 (5 bases). The germline V gene has CDR1 LNHNV and CDR2 YYDKDF (reference sequence). The ends were cut back, 0 bases at V and 5 bases at J, with 13 bases in the middle. The CDR3 spans 15 residues. CDR3 coding DNA: TGTGCCACCAGCAGAGATTGGATTGGGGGGACTGAAGCTTTCTTT. This codes for CATSRDWIGGTEAFF.

The rearrangement links TRBV7-9 to TRBJ2-3, with D tentatively TRBD2 (7 bases). V lost 5 bases and J 1 base, leaving 13 bases between the germline ends. The CDR3 is 15 amino acids. Germline V gene lookup returns CDR1 SEHNR and CDR2 FQNEAQ (reference sequence). The chain's CDR3 is CASSTTGRGTDTQYF. The CDR3 DNA follows: TGTGCCAGCAGCACCACAGGGAGGGGCACAGATACGCAGTATTTT.

The chain links TRBV6-5 to TRBJ1-1; unclear D gene. The CDR3 has 14 amino acids. The germline V gene encodes CDR1 MNHEY and CDR2 SVGAGI. Trimming removed 7 bases from V and 1 base from J, with 13 bases in between. The CDR3 sequence: CASTIDPRNTEAFF. The DNA for the CDR3 is TGTGCCAGCACTATAGACCCTCGGAACACTGAAGCTTTCTTT.

This chain uses TRBV7-9 with TRBJ2-1; perhaps TRBD1 as D (6 bases). Germline V gene data show CDR1 as SEHNR and CDR2 as FQNEAQ (reference sequence). Trimming took 5 bases from V and 5 from J, leaving 19 bases between them. This CDR3 is 16 amino acids long. The CDR3 DNA reads as TGTGCCAGCAGCGTGCAGGGGTTATGGCCCAACAATGAGCAGTTCTTC. It encodes CASSVQGLWPNNEQFF.

The chain combines TRBV5-1 with TRBJ2-2; 11 bases fit TRBD1. Germline V CDR1 and CDR2: SGHRS, YFSETQ. Trimming removed 3 bases from V and 6 bases from J; junction bases left unmatched: 4. CDR3 size: 15 residues. The DNA of the CDR3 is TGCGCCAGCAGCTCGGGACAGGGGGGTCCCGGGGAGCTGTTTTTT. Translated, it gives CASSSGQGGPGELFF.

V gene TRBV2 combines with J gene TRBJ1-2; possible D gene TRBD1, 5 bases. CDR1 SNHLY and CDR2 FYNNEI come from the germline V gene. The V gene lost 4 bases and the J gene lost 6 bases, with 15 bases spanning the gap. The CDR3 extends over 14 amino acids. The CDR3 region has the DNA TGTGCCAGCAGTGTAATCCAGGGAGGTAATGGCTACACCTTC. Amino acids: CASSVIQGGNGYTF.

The genes are TRBV3-1 (or the pseudogene TRBV3-2) and TRBJ2-3; weak D call: TRBD2 (7 bases). The CDR3 runs to 15 residues. Germline values: CDR1 LGHDT, CDR2 YNNKEL (reference sequence). V was pared by 0 bases and J by 3 bases, with 10 bases between. The CDR3 loop is CASSQDAGATDTQYF. For the CDR3, the DNA is TGTGCCAGCAGCCAAGATGCGGGGGCGACAGATACGCAGTATTTT.

The chain uses TRBV28 and TRBJ2-3, with D hard to call. Germline CDR1 MDHEN, CDR2 SYDVKM. V lost 3 bases and J lost 2, with 12 bases in between. This CDR3 has 15 amino acids. The CDR3 here is CASSFGRTLTDTQYF. The CDR3 nucleotides are TGTGCCAGCAGTTTTGGTCGCACACTCACAGATACGCAGTATTTT.